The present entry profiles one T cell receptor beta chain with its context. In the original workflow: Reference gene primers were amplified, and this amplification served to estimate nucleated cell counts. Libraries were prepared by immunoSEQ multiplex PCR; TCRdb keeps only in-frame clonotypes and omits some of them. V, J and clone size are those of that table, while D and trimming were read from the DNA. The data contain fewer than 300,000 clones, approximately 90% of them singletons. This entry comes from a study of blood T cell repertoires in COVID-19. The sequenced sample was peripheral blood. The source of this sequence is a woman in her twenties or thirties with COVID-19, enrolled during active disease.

CDR3 loop: CASSLGGGGGYTF. Written as DNA, the CDR3 is TGCGCCAGCAGCTTGGGCGGGGGAGGTGGCTACACCTTC. The V gene is TRBV5-1, the J gene TRBJ1-2; TRBD1 is a possible D gene (5 bases). The CDR3 length is 13 residues. V was clipped by 0 bases and J by 7 bases, with 10 bases between them. Per germline, CDR1 SGHRS and CDR2 YFSETQ. The full variable domain, with the rest looked up from reference TRBV5-1 and TRBJ1-2, is KAGVTQTPRYLIKTRGQQVTLSCSPISGHRSVSWYQQTPGQGLQFLFEYFSETQRNKGNFPGRFSGRQFSNSRSEMNVSTLELGDSALYLCASSLGGGGGYTFGSGTRLTVV.